Reported below is one T cell receptor beta chain. The antigen it binds to is not known. Per-base quality was not reported, and no clone a single base away is much larger than it. From the cysteine up to the phenylalanine, the CDR3 has a length of 14 residues. Left in the record is the CDR3 DNA by itself, 42 bases read in frame from the first base. Ends trimmed: V by 4 bases, J by 3 bases; bases unmatched to a gene: 6. CDR1 MNHEY and CDR2 SVGEGT were looked up in the germline V gene. These data are taken from a study of blood T cell repertoires in COVID-19 (TCRdb year 2020). Background on the whole study: The collaborator samples originated in the United States, Italy and Spain and spanned the acute and convalescent phases of COVID-19. The material from the prospective study consisted of cDNA or gDNA derived from T cells, B-cell-depleted T cells, or PBMCs. The dataset comprised deeply sampled blood TCRbeta repertoires from subjects exposed to, actively infected with, or recovered from COVID-19. A freely available public database, intended as a resource for researchers studying the immune response to SARS-CoV-2, is where the repertoires were released. Samples came from the ongoing ImmuneRACE study (first 160 participants) plus 1,254 subjects from 6 global collaborators. The sample metadata nearly always contained a de-identified subject ID, COVID-19 status, age in years and sex. Where HLA class I and class II types were available, the types were taken from metadata supplied by the sample provider, not from assay-based typing. What the authors observed across the whole study: Clinical and demographic metadata were provided uncurated, with the amount varying by source and participant.

Whole blood was collected in K2EDTA tubes by collaborating institutions according to the institutions' own protocols. Collaborator samples were shipped for TCRbeta analysis as frozen whole blood, isolated PBMCs, or DNA extracted from either sample type. TCRbeta CDR3 regions were amplified from genomic DNA by means of the immunoSEQ Assay, a bias-controlled multiplex PCR. In the source study's methods: The number of nucleated cells in each sample was estimated by amplification of reference gene primers within the assay. To quantify the absolute abundance of each unique TCRbeta CDR3 rearrangement, sequence reads were collapsed and filtered. For each sample, productive Simpson clonality was calculated as the square root of Simpson's diversity index across productive rearrangements. TCRdb holds this immuneACCESS table with in-frame rearrangements only. Some clones are missing; in checked studies, unresolved V genes explain under half, and the rest has no known cause. Clone size and the V and J calls come from that table; the DNA yielded D and trimming. The table for this sample lists 65,000 to 75,000 clones; over 75% of them were counted only once. The leading ten clones occupy over 25% of the sample.

Sequencing was done on a sample of peripheral blood. This TCR came from a woman of 80 years or more with active or convalescent COVID-19. This chain joins TRBV6-2 or TRBV6-3 to TRBJ2-7; 7 middle bases align to TRBD2. The CDR3 reads as follows: CASSLAGGLYEQYF. Here is the DNA: TGTGCCAGCAGTTTAGCGGGCGGGCTCTACGAGCAGTACTTC.